The 18 T cell receptor beta chains listed next were all sequenced from one sample in a study of graft-versus-host responses after intestinal transplantation listed by TCRdb under 2021. Libraries were made using the immunoSEQ multiplex PCR assay. TCRdb carries this immuneACCESS record with in-frame sequences only. Its versions omit some clonotypes, under half of them owing to an unresolved V gene in the studies checked, with the rest unexplained. In this sample the table shows roughly 92,000 clones, about 87% of which occur a single time. Together, the top ten hold under 0.3% of the sample. No cognate antigen is known for these TCRs. The label giving this sample's time point can be read as: cells obtained before transplantation from donor or recipient. The sample here was unstimulated CD4+ T cells sorted from spleen or lymph node cells, taken before transplant. These receptors were collected from a human donor who was the organ donor for an intestinal transplant.

The chain carries TRBV5-1 and TRBJ1-4, with D possibly matching TRBD1 (5 bases). Trimming pared 4 bases from V and 8 bases from J, leaving 18 bases between. Looked up from germline, CDR1 is SGHRS and CDR2 is YFSETQ. This CDR3 comprises 15 residues. The CDR3 DNA is TGCGCCAGCAGCCCCGGATGGGGGGGAGGGGAAAAACTGTTTTTT. It codes for CASSPGWGGGEKLFF.

This chain connects TRBV5-4 to TRBJ1-6, with D perhaps matching TRBD1 (6 bases). Trimming removed 2 bases from V and 8 bases from J, with 11 bases in between. This CDR3 has 14 amino acids. Germline V CDR1 and CDR2: SGHNT, YYREEE (reference sequence). The CDR3 DNA is TGTGCCAGCAGCTTCTCCGCAGGGGATTCACCCCTCCACTTT. It specifies CASSFSAGDSPLHF.

The CDR3 sequence is CASRAGAYNEQFF. DNA of the CDR3: TGTGCCAGCAGAGCGGGCGCCTACAATGAGCAGTTCTTC. The rearrangement joins TRBV28 to TRBJ2-1, with D possibly TRBD2 on 6 matching bases. The ends were cut back, 6 bases at V and 2 bases at J, with 8 bases in the middle. There are 13 residues in the CDR3. Germline CDR1 reads MDHEN; CDR2 reads SYDVKM.

V usage is TRBV18 and J usage is TRBJ2-7; 12 nucleotides match TRBD2. This CDR3 spans 15 amino acids. In germline, CDR1 is KGHSH, CDR2 LQKENI. The V gene end was trimmed by 2 bases and the J gene end by 4 bases; junction bases not matched to a gene: 3. CDR3 amino acids: CASSPGLAGRYEQYF. The CDR3 DNA reads TGTGCCAGCTCACCAGGACTAGCGGGAAGGTACGAGCAGTACTTC.

The V and J genes are TRBV6-6 and TRBJ2-4; D is perhaps TRBD2 (6 bases). The CDR3 is 14 amino acids. Trimming took 5 bases from V and 6 from J, leaving 14 bases between them. From germline, CDR1 is MNHNY and CDR2 SVGAGI (reference sequence). This CDR3 reads CASSTTGRGNIQYF. CDR3 nucleotide sequence: TGTGCCAGCAGTACGACTGGGCGGGGAAACATTCAGTACTTC.

This clone was counted only a few times. The chain uses TRBV7-2 and TRBJ2-3, with D uncertain. Between the trimmed V and J ends, which lost 5 bases and 4 bases, there was a span of 7 bases. Germline CDR1 reads SGHTA; CDR2 reads FQGNSA. The CDR3 spans 12 residues. Written as DNA, the CDR3 is TGTGCCAGCAGCCAAGAGGCAGATACGCAGTATTTT. Encoded protein: CASSQEADTQYF.

The chain has TRBV11-3 and TRBJ1-2, with TRBD1 as a possible D gene (5 bases). Trimming shortened V by 4 bases and J by 7 bases, and 13 bases separated the two germline ends. In germline, CDR1 is SGHNT, CDR2 YENEEA. This CDR3 is 13 amino acids long. The CDR3 sequence: CASSSGHFFGYTF. The CDR3 bases are TGTGCCAGCAGCTCCGGACATTTTTTTGGCTACACCTTC. Variable domain in full (rest from reference TRBV11-3 and TRBJ1-2): EAGVVQSPRYKIIEKKQPVAFWCNPISGHNTLYWYLQNLGQGPELLIRYENEEAVDDSQLPKDRFSAERLKGVDSTLKIQPAELGDSAVYLCASSSGHFFGYTFGSGTRLTVV.

V usage is TRBV18 and J usage is TRBJ1-5, with 8 nucleotides matching TRBD1. From germline, CDR1 is KGHSH and CDR2 LQKENI. Trimming cost V 6 bases and J 5 bases; bases outside gene matches: 6. The CDR3 is made up of 14 amino acids. The CDR3 region has the DNA TGTGCCAGCTCTCTCAACAGGGGGGATCAGCCCCAGCATTTT. Translating it yields CASSLNRGDQPQHF.

This clone was counted once. The chain joins TRBV5-4 to TRBJ2-2, with TRBD2 matching 12 bases. The germline V gene has CDR1 SGHNT and CDR2 YYREEE (reference sequence). V lost 3 bases and J lost 4; bases outside the gene matches: 10. The CDR3 consists of 18 residues. CDR3 DNA sequence: TGTGCCAGCAGCTACGGACTAGCGGGGAGTTTGATCACCGGGGAGCTGTTTTTT. Its translation is CASSYGLAGSLITGELFF.

The chain combines TRBV5-6 with TRBJ1-2, with no clear D. Germline loops: CDR1 SGHDT, CDR2 YYEEEE. The CDR3 has 13 amino acids. Between the trimmed V and J ends, which lost 5 bases and 2 bases, there was a span of 10 bases. In nucleotides, the CDR3 is TGTGCCAGCAGTACGGGGAGGAACTATGGCTACACCTTC. Translation: CASSTGRNYGYTF.

This chain links TRBV6-5 with TRBJ2-2; D is possibly TRBD2 (6 bases). CDR3 length: 14 amino acids. V shed 7 bases and J shed 4 bases, with 13 bases lying between them. The V gene's germline CDR1 is MNHEY and CDR2 SVGAGI. Here the CDR3 DNA reads TGTGCCAGCACCGACGGGGGATCCACCGGGGAGCTGTTTTTT. Amino acids: CASTDGGSTGELFF.

J is TRBJ2-1 and V is TRBV5-1; tentative D call: TRBD1 (7 bases). This CDR3 region has 15 residues. From germline, CDR1 is SGHRS and CDR2 YFSETQ. V lost 4 bases and J lost 4, with 15 bases in between. This CDR3 is CASSLGGQPYNEQFF. The CDR3 nucleotides are TGCGCCAGCAGCCTCGGGGGACAGCCTTACAATGAGCAGTTCTTC.

Details on this clone: Other nucleotide sequences from this sample produce the same CDR3. The CDR3 coding sequence is TGTGCCAGCTCACCACGGTCGGGGACTAATGAAAAACTGTTTTTT. Its protein is CASSPRSGTNEKLFF. This chain links TRBV18 with TRBJ1-4, with unresolved D. CDR1 KGHSH and CDR2 LQKENI come from the germline V gene. The CDR3 runs 15 residues. V was trimmed by 1 base and J by 2 bases, leaving 8 bases between them.

The CDR3 region is CASTRPGTSGSIPYEQYF. DNA of the CDR3: TGTGCCTCCACAAGGCCTGGGACTAGCGGGAGCATCCCCTACGAGCAGTACTTC. The chain links TRBV30 to TRBJ2-7; 14 bases match TRBD2. This CDR3 region has 18 residues. J was trimmed by 2 bases and V by 7 bases; bases with no gene match: 16. Germline CDR1 GTSNPN, CDR2 SVGIG (reference sequence).

A few counts support this clone. V gene TRBV2 combines with J gene TRBJ2-3, with D possibly TRBD2 on 5 matching bases. CDR3 length equals 12 residues. V was shortened by 7 bases and J by 4 bases, with 9 bases between the two germline ends. Germline CDR1 and CDR2: SNHLY and FYNNEI. CDR3 sequence reads: CASTPSPDTQYF. The CDR3, as DNA: TGTGCCAGCACCCCTAGCCCAGATACGCAGTATTTT.

This clone was counted only a few times. This chain uses TRBV5-1 with TRBJ2-1; 12 bases are shared with TRBD2. There are 15 residues in the CDR3. J gave up 5 bases and V 0 bases, and 0 bases lay outside the gene matches. The germline gives CDR1 SGHRS, CDR2 YFSETQ. This CDR3 is CASSLGTSGNNEQFF. The CDR3 DNA follows: TGCGCCAGCAGCTTGGGGACTAGCGGGAACAATGAGCAGTTCTTC.

The V call is TRBV4-3, the J call TRBJ2-5; TRBD1 matches at 8 bases. Trimming at V came to 5 bases and at J to 5 bases, leaving 13 bases not matched to a gene. CDR1 and CDR2 from the germline V gene are LGHNA and YSLEER. The CDR3 is made up of 16 amino acids. Here the CDR3 reads CASSYSLDRVGETQYF. CDR3 nucleotide sequence: TGCGCCAGCAGCTATAGCCTGGACAGGGTGGGCGAGACCCAGTACTTC.

This clone was detected only once. The rearrangement links TRBV7-2 to TRBJ1-1; a possible D gene is TRBD1 (5 bases). The germline gives CDR1 SGHTA, CDR2 FQGNSA. V was trimmed by 6 bases and J by 0 bases, leaving 11 bases between them. The CDR3 is 14 residues long. Here the CDR3 reads CASRSDTVNTEAFF. In DNA form, the CDR3 reads TGTGCCAGCAGGTCGGACACCGTGAACACTGAAGCTTTCTTT. Full variable domain (rest looked up from reference TRBV7-2 and TRBJ1-1): GAGVSQSPSNKVTEKGKDVELRCDPISGHTALYWYRQSLGQGLEFLIYFQGNSAPDKSGLPSDRFSAERTGGSVSTLTIQRTQQEDSAVYLCASRSDTVNTEAFFGQGTRLTVV.